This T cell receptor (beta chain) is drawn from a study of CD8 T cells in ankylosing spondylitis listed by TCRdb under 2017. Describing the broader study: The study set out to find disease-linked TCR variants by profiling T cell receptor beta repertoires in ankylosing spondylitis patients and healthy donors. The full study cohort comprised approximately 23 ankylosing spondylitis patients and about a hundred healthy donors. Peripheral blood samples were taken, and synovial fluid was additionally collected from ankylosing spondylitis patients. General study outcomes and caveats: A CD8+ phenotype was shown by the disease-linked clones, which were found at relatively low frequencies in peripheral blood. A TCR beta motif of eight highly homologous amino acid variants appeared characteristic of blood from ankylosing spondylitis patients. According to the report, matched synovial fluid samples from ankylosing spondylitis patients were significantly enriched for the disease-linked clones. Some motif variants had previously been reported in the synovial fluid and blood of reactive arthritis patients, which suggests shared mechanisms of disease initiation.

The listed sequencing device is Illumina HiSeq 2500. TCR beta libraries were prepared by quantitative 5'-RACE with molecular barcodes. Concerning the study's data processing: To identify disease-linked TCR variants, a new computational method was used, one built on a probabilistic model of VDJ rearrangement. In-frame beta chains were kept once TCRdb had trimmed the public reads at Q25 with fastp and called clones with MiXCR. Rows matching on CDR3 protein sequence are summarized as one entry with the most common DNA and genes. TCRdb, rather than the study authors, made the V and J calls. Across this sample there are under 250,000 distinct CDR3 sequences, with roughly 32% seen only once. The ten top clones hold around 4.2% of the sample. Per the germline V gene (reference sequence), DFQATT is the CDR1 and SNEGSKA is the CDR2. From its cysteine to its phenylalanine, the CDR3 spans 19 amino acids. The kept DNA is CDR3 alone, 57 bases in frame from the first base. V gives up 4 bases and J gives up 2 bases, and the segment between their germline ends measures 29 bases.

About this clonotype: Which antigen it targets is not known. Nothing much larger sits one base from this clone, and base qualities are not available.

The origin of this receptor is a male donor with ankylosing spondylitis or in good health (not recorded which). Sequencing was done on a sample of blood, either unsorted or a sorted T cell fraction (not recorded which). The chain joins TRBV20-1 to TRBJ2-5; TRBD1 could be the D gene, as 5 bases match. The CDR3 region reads CSAKDGEAGLRSPQETQYF. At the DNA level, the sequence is TGCAGTGCTAAGGACGGCGAGGCAGGGTTAAGAAGCCCTCAAGAGACCCAGTACTTC.